What follows is one TCR beta chain and its context. Its target is unknown. The record originates from a study of beta chain features in type 1 diabetes. At the level of the study: The study found patients and healthy donors alike in age, gender and cell yields.

Reverse transcription of all isolated RNA meant that expressed TCRB transcripts were sequenced. About 3.57 million reads, on average, came from each naive, central memory and regulatory T cell sample. The assay was immunoSEQ multiplex PCR, and TCRdb's table has in-frame clones only and misses some. In the table there are 450,000 to 600,000 clones, 25% to 35% of which are singletons. Study-wide results and limits: VDJ junctions from type 1 diabetes patients carried fewer insertions and larger deletions.

The CDR3 has 16 residues. Per the germline V gene, CDR1 is MGHDK and CDR2 is SYGVNS. The V segment lost 6 bases and the J segment 1 base; nucleotides outside the gene matches: 9. Stem cell-like memory, regulatory, central memory and naive CD4+ cells were sorted via CD45RO/CCR7/CD25/CD127/CD95/CD27. Sequenced input: naive CD4+ T cells from blood. The chain combines TRBV25-1 with TRBJ1-2; 9 nucleotides match TRBD1. This sequence was found in a man aged 18 to 30 in good health. CDR3 region: CASSSGTGRFNYGYTF. DNA of the CDR3: TGTGCCAGCAGCTCCGGGACAGGGAGGTTTAACTATGGCTACACCTTC.